The source of this T cell receptor (beta chain) is a study of T cell responses to AZD1222 COVID-19 vaccine. Notes on the study in general: It was only after the peak T cell response that any repertoires were sampled.

This table comes from immunoSEQ multiplex PCR, and its TCRdb copy is limited to in-frame clones, with some not included. The sample has about 150,000 clones; over 85% are singletons. Germline V CDR1 and CDR2: KGHSH, LQKENI. This CDR3 comprises 16 residues. The V gene end was trimmed by 5 bases and the J gene end by 1 base; junction bases not matched to a gene: 8. As regards this clone: Its specificity is unknown.

This specimen consisted of peripheral blood, obtained on day 0 of AZD1222 vaccination. V is TRBV18 and J is TRBJ1-5; 7 bases fit TRBD1. This TCR came from an adult in good health. CDR3 DNA: TGTGCCAGCTCATCCGTCCCGACAGGGAGCAATCAGCCCCAGCATTTT. It translates to CASSSVPTGSNQPQHF.